These T cell receptor beta chains were read from a single sample in a study of blood T cell repertoires in COVID-19. TCRdb's copy holds only in-frame clones and misses some; the assay was immunoSEQ multiplex PCR. The table includes approximately 46,000 clones, about 89% detected once. Sequenced sample: peripheral blood. Receptor source: a man between 60 and 70 years old with active or convalescent COVID-19. The CDR3 runs from the conserved cysteine through the conserved F or W. The D gene is left open where the match is weak. Size is omitted from some rows. Given values are once, few, many or a class for expanded clones.

D gene | CDR3 length | J gene | clone size | V gene | CDR3 protein | CDR3 DNA
TRBD1 | 17 | TRBJ1-5 | . | TRBV3-1/TRBV3-2 | CASSQGVRDRAVQPQHF | TGTGCCAGCAGCCAAGGGGTACGGGACAGGGCAGTTCAGCCCCAGCATTTT
. | 13 | TRBJ2-1 | . | TRBV29-1 | CSVVGGRVNEQFF | TGCAGCGTTGTGGGGGGACGGGTCAATGAGCAGTTCTTC
. | 19 | TRBJ2-3 | . | TRBV3-1/TRBV3-2 | CASSQGTSGPVALTDTQYF | TGTGCCAGCAGCCAAGGTACTAGTGGCCCGGTGGCGCTAACAGATACGCAGTATTTT
. | 15 | TRBJ2-5 | . | TRBV18 | CASSPGSGQGETQYF | TGTGCCAGCTCACCTGGGTCCGGGCAGGGCGAGACCCAGTACTTC
. | 19 | TRBJ1-5 | . | TRBV12-2 | CASRPRTLSSIYSNQPQHF | TGTGCAAGTCGCCCCCGGACTCTAAGTTCAATTTATAGCAATCAGCCCCAGCATTTT
. | 15 | TRBJ1-5 | . | TRBV11-2 | CASSLASDSRQPQHF | TGTGCCAGCAGCTTAGCCTCCGACAGCAGGCAGCCCCAGCATTTT
. | 15 | TRBJ1-1 | . | TRBV4-1 | CASSQEGPGNTEAFF | TGCGCCAGCAGCCAAGAAGGCCCAGGTAACACTGAAGCTTTCTTT
. | 15 | TRBJ1-6 | . | TRBV7-8 | CASSLGPGMGSPLHF | TGTGCCAGCAGCTTAGGTCCGGGGATGGGTTCACCCCTCCACTTT
. | 13 | TRBJ2-5 | . | TRBV14 | CASSQTGGETQYF | TGTGCCAGCAGCCAAACCGGGGGTGAGACCCAGTACTTC
TRBD2 | 15 | TRBJ2-5 | . | TRBV9 | CASSVLGLAPETQYF | TGTGCCAGCAGCGTACTCGGACTAGCTCCAGAGACCCAGTACTTC
TRBD2 | 15 | TRBJ2-3 | . | TRBV5-1 | CASSPARLAADTQYF | TGCGCCAGCAGCCCCGCCCGACTAGCTGCAGATACGCAGTATTTT
TRBD1 | 17 | TRBJ2-3 | . | TRBV19 | CASSLPVGQGTSDTQYF | TGTGCCAGTAGCCTACCGGTAGGACAGGGAACGTCAGATACGCAGTATTTT
. | 13 | TRBJ2-5 | few | TRBV5-1 | CASSIQTQETQYF | TGCGCCAGCAGCATACAGACCCAAGAGACCCAGTACTTC
. | 13 | TRBJ1-5 | . | TRBV5-1 | CASSLEGSQPQHF | TGCGCCAGCAGCTTAGAGGGTAGTCAGCCCCAGCATTTT
. | 16 | TRBJ1-2 | . | TRBV7-3 | CASSLRQQNTYYGYTF | TGTGCCAGCAGCTTACGACAGCAAAATACCTACTATGGCTACACCTTC
. | 16 | TRBJ1-1 | . | TRBV3-1/TRBV3-2 | CASSQEGGDKDTEAFF | TGTGCCAGCAGCCAAGAAGGGGGGGACAAGGACACTGAAGCTTTCTTT
. | 15 | TRBJ2-2 | . | TRBV19 | CASIRSGSGTGELFF | TGTGCCAGTATAAGGAGCGGATCGGGCACCGGGGAGCTGTTTTTT
. | 14 | TRBJ1-6 | . | TRBV6-5 | CASRGGRFNSPLHF | TGTGCCAGCAGGGGGGGACGGTTCAATTCACCCCTCCACTTT
. | 13 | TRBJ1-4 | . | TRBV10-3 | CAITGREGEKLFF | TGTGCCATCACGGGCAGGGAGGGAGAAAAACTGTTTTTT
. | 8 | TRBJ1-1 | once | TRBV6-4 | CASIEAFF | TGTGCCAGCATAGAAGCTTTCTTT
. | 15 | TRBJ1-5 | . | TRBV7-2 | CASSTPGDSNQPQHF | TGTGCCAGCAGCACACCGGGGGATAGCAATCAGCCCCAGCATTTT
TRBD1 | 16 | TRBJ1-2 | . | TRBV5-4 | CASSLAGGQGNYGYTF | TGTGCCAGCAGCTTGGCCGGGGGACAGGGGAACTATGGCTACACCTTC
TRBD2 | 15 | TRBJ2-3 | . | TRBV6-5 | CATSGGAASTDTQYF | TGTGCCACCAGCGGGGGGGCGGCTAGCACAGATACGCAGTATTTT